These 14 T cell receptor beta chains share one sample of origin, sequenced in a study of T cell repertoires in cytomegalovirus infection. No antigen has been identified for these receptors. TCRdb processed the reads anew with MiXCR; each CDR3 protein has one entry. The sample has 28,000 or so distinct CDR3 sequences, around 19% seen once. This sample comprised CD8+ T cells from cultured PBMCs, obtained from culture after CMV antigen stimulation. These receptors were obtained from a human donor in good health (CMV status not recorded). Some clones in this sample may be carry-over from other donors' samples.

The table lists this clonotype with a few counts. The chain is built from TRBV12-3 or TRBV12-4 and TRBJ2-1, with D perhaps being TRBD1 or TRBD2 (5 bases each). V was pared by 0 bases and J by 8 bases, with 8 bases between. This CDR3 is 13 amino acids long. CDR3 region: CASSLARGDEQFF. CDR3 in DNA: TGTGCCAGCAGTTTAGCGAGGGGCGATGAGCAGTTCTTC.

This clonotype occurred a few times. The rearrangement joins TRBV25-1 to TRBJ2-5; 8 nucleotides align to TRBD1. The CDR3 runs 14 residues. V lost 4 bases, J lost 3 bases, and 4 bases stayed unmatched. Per germline, CDR1 MGHDK and CDR2 SYGVNS. The CDR3 protein is CASSAQGQEETQYF. The CDR3 coding sequence is TGTGCCAGCAGTGCCCAGGGACAGGAAGAGACCCAGTACTTC.

This clonotype was seen only a few times. The genes are TRBV7-3 and TRBJ2-2, with D unresolved. The CDR3 runs to 15 residues. Trimming removed 5 bases at V and 4 bases at J, with 14 bases between. Germline V gene lookup returns CDR1 SGHTA and CDR2 FQGTGA. The CDR3 reads CASSATLGRTGELFF. The CDR3 bases are TGTGCCAGCAGCGCGACGCTGGGCCGCACCGGGGAGCTGTTTTTT.

CDR3 coding DNA: TGCAGTGCTAGAGACGGGAGACGTAATACGCAGTATTTT. Translated: CSARDGRRNTQYF. The chain combines TRBV20-1 with TRBJ2-3, with a possible D match to TRBD2 (6 bases). Trimming shortened V by 0 bases and J by 7 bases, and 11 bases separated the two germline ends. The germline V gene has CDR1 DFQATT and CDR2 SNEGSKA (reference sequence). The CDR3 runs to 13 residues.

This clonotype was seen only a few times. The V and J genes are TRBV7-2 and TRBJ2-1; D call uncertain. V was pared by 4 bases and J by 4 bases, with 8 bases between. The length of the CDR3 is 13 residues. Germline V gives CDR1 SGHTA, CDR2 FQGNSA. CDR3 bases: TGTGCCAGCAGCTCAAATATGTACAATGAGCAGTTCTTC. This encodes CASSSNMYNEQFF.

The chain uses TRBV27 and TRBJ1-2; the D is unclear. Trimming cost V 8 bases and J 6 bases, with 13 bases left between them. This CDR3 has 12 amino acids. The germline CDR1 and CDR2 sequences are MNHEY and SMNVEV (reference sequence). The CDR3 nucleotides read TGTGCCAGCGGTGCCTTTCCTCATGGCTACACCTTC. It yields the protein CASGAFPHGYTF.

This clonotype came up a few times. The V and J genes are TRBV6-6 and TRBJ2-7; either TRBD1 or TRBD2 may supply D (5 bases each). CDR3 length equals 14 residues. Germline CDR1 is MNHNY and CDR2 is SVGAGI (reference sequence). V was clipped by 7 bases and J by 2 bases, with 15 bases between them. The CDR3 reads CASTPSRDAYEQYF. The CDR3, as DNA: TGTGCCAGCACCCCCAGCCGGGACGCCTACGAGCAGTACTTC.

This clonotype was seen a few times. This sequence joins TRBV7-3 and TRBJ2-5; 10 positions match TRBD1. J gave up 4 bases and V 6 bases, and 8 bases lay outside the gene matches. Looked up from germline, CDR1 is SGHTA and CDR2 is FQGTGA. This CDR3 has 15 amino acids. The CDR3 DNA reads as TGTGCCAGCAGTTTGGGACAGGGGATAGGAGAGACCCAGTACTTC. It encodes CASSLGQGIGETQYF.

This chain links TRBV4-1 with TRBJ1-6; weak D call: TRBD1 (6 bases). The CDR3 totals 16 residues. Looked up from germline, CDR1 is MGHRA and CDR2 is YSYEKL. Trimming removed 1 base from V and 10 bases from J, with 17 bases in between. The chain's CDR3 is CASSQVTGISYSPLHF. CDR3 sequence (DNA): TGCGCCAGCAGCCAAGTAACAGGGATATCCTACTCACCCCTCCACTTT.

This clonotype has ten or more counts. CDR3 sequence reads: CASSELRARGETQYF. CDR3 sequence (DNA): TGTGCCAGCAGCGAGCTTAGGGCTAGGGGAGAGACCCAGTACTTC. The chain carries TRBV7-2 and TRBJ2-5; D perhaps matches TRBD1 (5 bases). Trimming removed 5 bases from V and 4 bases from J, with 17 bases in between. CDR1 and CDR2 (germline): SGHTA, FQGNSA. This CDR3 is built from 15 residues.

This clonotype was found many times. The rearrangement uses TRBV28 and TRBJ1-2; D is unresolved. Trimming pared 4 bases from V and 4 bases from J, leaving 10 bases between. This CDR3 contains 13 residues. Germline V CDR1 and CDR2: MDHEN, SYDVKM. CDR3 region: CASSWQELYGYTF. For the CDR3, the DNA is TGTGCCAGCAGTTGGCAGGAACTCTATGGCTACACCTTC.

The V gene is TRBV28, the J gene TRBJ2-3, with TRBD1 matching over 7 bases. The CDR3 covers 13 residues. J lost 4 bases, V lost 5 bases, and 3 bases had no gene match. Germline assignment: CDR1 MDHEN and CDR2 SYDVKM. The CDR3 is CASSPTGSDTQYF. The CDR3 region has the DNA TGTGCCAGCAGTCCGACAGGGTCAGATACGCAGTATTTT.

This clonotype has a handful of counts. CDR3 DNA: TGTGCCAGCAGTCCCAACGTCGGAGGGAACTCCTACAATGAGCAGTTCTTC. Amino acid sequence: CASSPNVGGNSYNEQFF. The chain couples TRBV12-3 or TRBV12-4 to TRBJ2-1; the D gene is possibly TRBD2 (6 bases). V gave up 5 bases and J gave up 0 bases, with 17 bases separating them. The CDR3 extends over 17 amino acids.

In its sample, this clonotype was seen a few times. The chain uses TRBV7-2 and TRBJ2-7; unclear D gene. Trimming pared 3 bases from V and 2 bases from J, leaving 5 bases between. The CDR3 extends over 12 amino acids. Germline V gene sequence: CDR1 SGHTA, CDR2 FQGNSA. CDR3 residues: CASSFSTYEQYF. CDR3 DNA sequence: TGTGCCAGCAGCTTCTCTACCTACGAGCAGTACTTC.